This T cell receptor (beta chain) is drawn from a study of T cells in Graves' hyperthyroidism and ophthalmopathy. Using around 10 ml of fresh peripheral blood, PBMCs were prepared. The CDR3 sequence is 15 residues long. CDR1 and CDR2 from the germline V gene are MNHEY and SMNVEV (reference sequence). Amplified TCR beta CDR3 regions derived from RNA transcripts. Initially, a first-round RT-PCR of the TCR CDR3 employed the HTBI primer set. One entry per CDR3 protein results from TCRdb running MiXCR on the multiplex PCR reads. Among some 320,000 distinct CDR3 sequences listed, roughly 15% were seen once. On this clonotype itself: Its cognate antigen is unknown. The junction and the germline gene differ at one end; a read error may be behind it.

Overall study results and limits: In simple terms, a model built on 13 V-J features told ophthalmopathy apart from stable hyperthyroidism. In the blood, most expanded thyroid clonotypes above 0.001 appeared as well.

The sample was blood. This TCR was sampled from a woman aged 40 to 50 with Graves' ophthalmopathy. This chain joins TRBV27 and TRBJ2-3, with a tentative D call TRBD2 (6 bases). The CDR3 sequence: CASSLGGRGGDAQYF. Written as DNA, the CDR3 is TGTGCCAGCAGTTTAGGAGGGCGAGGTGGAGATGCGCAGTATTTT.